What follows are 14 T cell receptor beta chains derived from one specimen sequenced in a study of T cells in Graves' hyperthyroidism and ophthalmopathy. TCR beta CDR3 region amplification was performed from RNA transcripts. TCR CDR3 underwent first-round RT-PCR with the HTBI primer set. TCRdb re-analysed the multiplex PCR reads in MiXCR, keeping a single row per CDR3 protein. Among 610,000 or so distinct CDR3 sequences listed, under 60% were seen once. The source material was peripheral blood or thyroid tissue (not recorded which). The receptors here all came from a woman aged 18-29 years with Graves' hyperthyroidism.

The chain carries TRBV5-4 and TRBJ1-5; 10 nucleotides align to TRBD1. There are 15 residues in the CDR3. Germline V gives CDR1 SGHNT, CDR2 YYREEE (reference sequence). Trimming took 5 bases from V and 14 from J; bases not matched to a gene: 16. The CDR3 region is CASRSRQGAQDNEHF. DNA for the CDR3: TGTGCCAGCAGATCAAGACAGGGGGCGCAAGACAATGAGCATTTT.

A few counts support this clonotype. The chain carries TRBV20-1 and TRBJ1-6; 7 bases fit TRBD1. V gave up 3 bases and J gave up 7 bases; unmatched junction bases: 3. The length of the CDR3 is 13 residues. The germline V gene encodes CDR1 DFQATT and CDR2 SNEGSKA (reference sequence). CDR3 in amino acids: CSASGQDNSPLHF. DNA for the CDR3: TGCAGTGCTAGTGGACAGGACAATTCACCCCTCCACTTT.

This clonotype was seen ten or more times. The rearrangement uses TRBV15 and TRBJ2-7; 12 positions agree with TRBD2. Germline V gene lookup returns CDR1 LNHNV and CDR2 YYDKDF (reference sequence). V lost 1 base, J lost 2 bases, and 3 bases stayed unmatched. This CDR3 is 16 amino acids long. The CDR3 DNA is TGTGCCACCAGCAGAGCCCGGACTAGCGGGACCTACGAGCAGTACTTC. As protein: CATSRARTSGTYEQYF.

This clonotype was picked up many times. The V and J genes are TRBV7-2 and TRBJ1-2; no reliable D call. The CDR3 consists of 18 residues. Trimming took off 2 bases at V and 1 base at J, with 20 bases between the two ends. CDR1 SGHTA and CDR2 FQGNSA come from the germline V gene. The CDR3 DNA reads TGTGCCAGCAGCTTATTATATTGGGTGGGAAACCTTAACTATGGCTACACCTTC. Residues: CASSLLYWVGNLNYGYTF.

V is TRBV25-1 and J is TRBJ1-1; 7 bases line up with TRBD1. CDR3 length: 15 residues. Per the germline V gene, CDR1 is MGHDK and CDR2 is SYGVNS. The V gene end was trimmed by 1 base and the J gene end by 1 base; junction bases not matched to a gene: 3. CDR3 protein: CASSELDRANTEAFF. The CDR3 DNA follows: TGTGCCAGCAGTGAATTAGACAGGGCGAACACTGAAGCTTTCTTT.

Concerning this clonotype: A single base separates this from a much larger clone, so it may be a read error. CDR3 region: CSATLGGDHEQYF. CDR3 sequence (DNA): TGCAGTGCTACCCTAGGGGGGGACCACGAGCAGTACTTC. This chain links TRBV20-1 with TRBJ2-7, with a weak D call TRBD2 (7 bases). Germline loops: CDR1 DFQATT, CDR2 SNEGSKA (reference sequence). The CDR3 has 13 amino acids. The ends were cut back, 4 bases at V and 5 bases at J, with 15 bases in the middle.

This clonotype was counted many times. The chain couples TRBV13 to TRBJ1-1; D unresolved. V shed 6 bases and J shed 6 bases, with 11 bases lying between them. Germline V CDR1 and CDR2: PRHDT, FYEKMQ (reference sequence). This CDR3 is built from 12 residues. This CDR3 reads CASSSDIPEAFF. The CDR3, as DNA: TGTGCCAGCAGTTCAGACATTCCTGAAGCTTTCTTT.

J is TRBJ2-7 and V is TRBV7-2; the D gene is possibly TRBD1 (5 bases). Trimming shortened V by 5 bases and J by 4 bases, and 15 bases separated the two germline ends. In germline, CDR1 is SGHTA, CDR2 FQGNSA. There are 14 residues in the CDR3. CDR3 sequence: CASSPRLRGYEQYF. CDR3 DNA: TGTGCCAGCAGCCCCCGTCTTAGGGGTTACGAGCAGTACTTC.

This chain connects TRBV29-1 to TRBJ1-1; 8 bases match TRBD1. The CDR3 is 13 amino acids. Trimming took 6 bases from V and 4 from J; bases not matched to a gene: 7. Germline CDR1 reads SQVTM; CDR2 reads ANQGSEA. The CDR3 coding sequence is TGCAGCGTAACATACAGGGGGGGCACTGAAGCTTTCTTT. It encodes CSVTYRGGTEAFF.

As regards this clonotype: This is likely a read error, given that the CDR3 carries no conserved phenylalanine or tryptophan at its end. This rearrangement joins TRBV11-3 to TRBJ1-5, with D unclear. V was pared by 6 bases and J by 4 bases, with 10 bases between. The CDR3 spans 13 residues. Per the germline V gene, CDR1 is SGHNT and CDR2 is YENEEA. The CDR3 coding sequence is TGTGCCAGCAGTCTTCTGACTAATCAGCCCCAGCATTCT. Protein product: CASSLLTNQPQHS.

This clonotype was observed at least ten times. The V gene is TRBV4-1, the J gene TRBJ1-5, with unresolved D. CDR1 is MGHRA, CDR2 YSYEKL, per germline. Between the trimmed V and J ends, which lost 5 bases and 4 bases, there was a span of 9 bases. This CDR3 has 13 residues. CDR3 DNA sequence: TGCGCCAGCAGCGAGGTATTTAATCAGCCCCAGCATTTT. Translated: CASSEVFNQPQHF.

This clonotype was found many times. This rearrangement joins TRBV24-1 to TRBJ2-5; 9 bases line up with TRBD2. Germline trimming cut 0 bases from V and 1 base from J; bases unmatched to any gene: 14. CDR3 length equals 20 residues. CDR1 and CDR2 from the germline V gene are KGHDR and SFDVKD. The CDR3 spells CATSDLLLAGGPGGQETQYF. In nucleotides, the CDR3 is TGTGCCACCAGTGATTTGCTCCTGGCGGGAGGGCCGGGGGGCCAAGAGACCCAGTACTTC.

As for this clonotype: This CDR3 fails to terminate in the conserved phenylalanine or tryptophan, so it likely reflects a read error. The chain joins TRBV20-1 to TRBJ2-7, with 8 positions matching TRBD2. This CDR3 has 15 residues. The trim removed 5 bases at V and 2 bases at J, leaving 11 bases unmatched. Germline V gene sequence: CDR1 DFQATT, CDR2 SNEGSKA (reference sequence). The CDR3 sequence is CSAPIAGLSPYEQYL. Written as DNA, the CDR3 is TGCAGTGCTCCTATAGCGGGATTGAGCCCCTACGAGCAGTACCTC.

This clonotype was recorded at least ten times. The CDR3 DNA sequence: TGTGCCAGCAGCAGGCGGGACACCTGGGGTGGCTACACCTTC. It specifies CASSRRDTWGGYTF. The chain employs TRBV7-9 and TRBJ1-2, with a tentative D call TRBD1 (6 bases). Germline lookup yields CDR1 SEHNR and CDR2 FQNEAQ (reference sequence). The V gene lost 5 bases and the J gene lost 7 bases, with 17 bases spanning the gap. The CDR3 contains 14 residues.